This T cell receptor (beta chain) derives from a study of blood T cell repertoires in COVID-19. Libraries were prepared by immunoSEQ multiplex PCR; TCRdb keeps only in-frame clonotypes and omits some of them. This sample has under 250,000 clones; 84% occur once, and the top ten carry less than 2%. Germline V gene data show CDR1 as SGHTA and CDR2 as FQGNSA. J was trimmed by 4 bases and V by 2 bases; bases with no gene match: 7. The CDR3 is made up of 15 amino acids. This TCR came from a man in his sixties who had recovered from COVID-19. Input material: PBMCs or T cells enriched from blood (not recorded which). This sequence joins TRBV7-2 and TRBJ1-2; 7 bases line up with TRBD1. The CDR3 loop reads CASSLSPGDSYGYTF. The CDR3, as DNA: TGTGCCAGCAGCTTATCCCCTGGGGACAGCTATGGCTACACCTTC.